This T cell receptor beta chain comes out of a study of Ad26.COV2.S vaccination and SARS-CoV-2 variants. The CDR3 totals 15 residues. Looked up from germline, CDR1 is SEHNR and CDR2 is FQNEAQ (reference sequence). The V segment lost 5 bases and the J segment 5 bases; nucleotides outside the gene matches: 6. Libraries were prepared by immunoSEQ multiplex PCR; TCRdb keeps only in-frame clonotypes and omits some of them. The sample lists some 300,000 clones; about 82% were seen once. Treatment described: 19 received Ad26.COV2.S at low or high dose, single or two shots; 5 received placebo; per-sample allocation not given. Material that was analyzed had been drawn on day 63 after the first vaccine or placebo injection.

This chain links TRBV7-9 with TRBJ1-5; 10 positions match TRBD1. The source is a person aged 18-65 years who received the Ad26.COV2.S COVID-19 vaccine or a placebo. Sequences were derived from peripheral blood, sampled in a trial of Ad26.COV2.S vaccine versus placebo. The CDR3 is CASSHDRGLDQPQHF. DNA of the CDR3: TGTGCCAGCAGCCATGACAGGGGGCTCGATCAGCCCCAGCATTTT.